The next 5 T cell receptor beta chains were all read from a single sample in a study of tumor-infiltrating lymphocytes in primary liver carcinoma. Without any cell sorting, roughly 17-31 mg of bulk tissue yielded co-extracted RNA and DNA. TCR beta cDNA was reverse-transcribed from about 550 ng of total RNA. The reaction used a constant-region primer and ProtoScript II reverse transcriptase. For TCR beta, libraries were produced by three nested multiplex PCR rounds using slightly modified ARM-PCR. TRBV1-TRBV30 forward primers paired with a C-beta reverse primer drove the first two PCR rounds, roughly 10 cycles each. MiXCR, applied by TCRdb to the multiplex PCR reads, yields one record per CDR3 protein. The sample shows 100,000 to 150,000 distinct CDR3 sequences, around 62% of them seen only once. The sequencing sample was made of liver tumor tissue from sampling region 1. Stated subset: tumor region T1, superior pole. The receptor source for this set is a woman in her fifties or sixties with primary liver carcinoma and hepatitis B virus infection.

This clonotype was observed a few times. The chain uses TRBV28 and TRBJ2-3; TRBD2 is a possible D gene (6 bases). This CDR3 has 14 amino acids. V lost 11 bases and J 2 bases, leaving 17 bases between the germline ends. Germline CDR1 reads MDHEN; CDR2 reads SYDVKM. CDR3 nucleotides: TGTGCCTCCACCATGGGCGGGATCACAGATACGCAGTATTTT. Translation: CASTMGGITDTQYF.

Comments on this clonotype: A read error may produce the germline difference seen at one junction end. This sequence joins TRBV4-2 and TRBJ1-1, with 7 bases matching TRBD1. Germline CDR1 and CDR2: LGHNA and YNFKEQ. The CDR3 is 15 residues long. The CDR3 here is CASSPLDRENTETFF. The CDR3 DNA is TGTGCCAGCAGCCCCCTAGACAGGGAAAACACTGAAACTTTCTTT.

As for this clonotype: This may stem from a read error, because a much larger clone lies one nucleotide away. This chain connects TRBV7-8 to TRBJ1-5, with 11 bases lining up with TRBD1. The CDR3 extends over 16 amino acids. In germline, CDR1 is SGHVS, CDR2 FQNEAQ. In DNA, the CDR3 is TGTGCCAGCAGCTTAAAAGGGACAGGGGGTTTTCAGTCCCAGCATTTT. Encoded protein: CASSLKGTGGFQSQHF.

On this clonotype: A read error may produce the germline difference seen at one junction end. The chain recombines TRBV6-1 with TRBJ1-2, with D possibly being TRBD1 (6 bases). Germline CDR1 and CDR2: MNHNS and SASEGT. CDR3 length: 13 residues. The CDR3 here is CASGTQPKEGYAF. CDR3 sequence (DNA): TGTGCCAGCGGGACACAACCGAAGGAGGGCTACGCCTTC.

In its sample, this clonotype was seen once. The chain is built from TRBV11-3 and TRBJ2-7; D unclear. CDR3 length: 14 amino acids. Trimming pared 7 bases from V and 7 bases from J, leaving 20 bases between. Per germline, CDR1 SGHNT and CDR2 YENEEA. The CDR3 region has the DNA TGTGCCAGCAACCTAAGGGTGGTTTCCCGAGAGCAGTACTTC. Protein: CASNLRVVSREQYF.